Each of the 10 T cell receptor beta chains below was sequenced from the same sample in a study of OX40 agonist ivuxolimab in advanced cancers. This table comes from immunoSEQ multiplex PCR, and its TCRdb copy is limited to in-frame clones, with some not included. The table includes just over 90,000 clones, 85% to 95% detected once. The material was CD4+ or CD8+ T cells sorted from blood, obtained in a trial of the OX40 agonist ivuxolimab. These receptors were obtained from an adult with an advanced solid tumor such as melanoma, head and neck, liver or kidney cancer.

The table lists this clone with a count of one. The chain's CDR3 is CAWRDYFLSSGNTIYF. CDR3 DNA sequence: TGTGCCTGGAGGGACTACTTTCTCAGCTCTGGAAACACCATATATTTT. The chain carries TRBV30 and TRBJ1-3; the D is unclear. Trimming left V 3 bases short and J 0 bases short, with 15 bases between. The CDR3 is made up of 16 amino acids. Germline lookup yields CDR1 GTSNPN and CDR2 SVGIG (reference sequence).

This chain uses TRBV4-1 with TRBJ1-1; D uncertain. Trimming stripped 1 base from V and 11 bases from J, with 14 bases between. Germline V gene data show CDR1 as MGHRA and CDR2 as YSYEKL. This CDR3 comprises 13 residues. The CDR3 reads CASSQVGNPRAFF. In DNA form, the CDR3 reads TGCGCCAGCAGCCAAGTCGGTAACCCGCGCGCTTTCTTT.

The J gene is TRBJ2-2, the V gene TRBV29-1, with D possibly being TRBD1 (6 bases). The CDR3 length is 15 residues. Trimming removed 6 bases from V and 1 base from J, with 15 bases in between. Germline values: CDR1 SQVTM, CDR2 ANQGSEA. Here the CDR3 reads CSVNYGTKNTGELFF. CDR3 nucleotide sequence: TGCAGCGTGAATTATGGGACAAAGAACACCGGGGAGCTGTTTTTT.

Only one count was recorded for this clone. The chain joins TRBV15 to TRBJ2-3, with D perhaps TRBD1 or TRBD2 (5 bases each). V was clipped by 5 bases and J by 6 bases, with 15 bases between them. Germline V gene sequence: CDR1 LNHNV, CDR2 YYDKDF (reference sequence). CDR3 size: 14 residues. The CDR3 DNA reads as TGTGCCACCAGCGGTGACGGGACCCCGGATACGCAGTATTTT. Translating it yields CATSGDGTPDTQYF.

The chain links TRBV14 to TRBJ2-1; D gene uncertain. Deletions cut 0 bases from V and 4 bases from J, with 7 bases between. This CDR3 region has 14 residues. Germline-derived CDR1 and CDR2 are SGHDN and FVKESK. The CDR3 nucleotides read TGTGCCAGCAGCCAAGAACAGAGGTACAATGAGCAGTTCTTC. Its protein is CASSQEQRYNEQFF. Full variable domain (outside the CDR3, taken from reference TRBV14 and TRBJ2-1): EAGVTQFPSHSVIEKGQTVTLRCDPISGHDNLYWYRRVMGKEIKFLLHFVKESKQDESGMPNNRFLAERTGGTYSTLKVQPAELEDSGVYFCASSQEQRYNEQFFGPGTRLTVL.

The chain joins TRBV28 to TRBJ2-7, with 11 bases that match TRBD2. V was pared by 2 bases and J by 3 bases, with 0 bases of the junction left unmatched. Looked up from germline, CDR1 is MDHEN and CDR2 is SYDVKM. CDR3 length equals 14 residues. For the CDR3, the DNA is TGTGCCAGCAGTTTAGGACTAGCGGGCTACGAGCAGTACTTC. Translation gives CASSLGLAGYEQYF.

The chain couples TRBV4-1 to TRBJ1-1; D is unresolved. Germline V gives CDR1 MGHRA, CDR2 YSYEKL. Trimming cost V 1 base and J 4 bases, with 13 bases left between them. The CDR3 runs 15 residues. DNA for the CDR3: TGCGCCAGCAGCCAAGGGCAACGTCTGGGCACTGAAGCTTTCTTT. Its protein is CASSQGQRLGTEAFF.

V usage is TRBV5-4 and J usage is TRBJ2-7, with no clear D. Trimming stripped 4 bases from V and 4 bases from J, with 9 bases between. This CDR3 is 12 amino acids long. Germline V gene sequence: CDR1 SGHNT, CDR2 YYREEE (reference sequence). For the CDR3, the DNA is TGTGCCAGCAGCCGGGCCTCTTACGAGCAGTACTTC. Translated, it gives CASSRASYEQYF.

V is TRBV25-1 and J is TRBJ1-1; D unclear. The CDR3 runs 13 residues. The germline CDR1 and CDR2 sequences are MGHDK and SYGVNS. V was trimmed by 3 bases and J by 7 bases, leaving 12 bases between them. CDR3 bases: TGTGCCAGCAGTGATTTCGGGCAGAGTGAAGCTTTCTTT. It translates to CASSDFGQSEAFF.

The rearrangement links TRBV4-3 to TRBJ2-1; D unresolved. This CDR3 is built from 13 residues. In germline, CDR1 is LGHNA, CDR2 YSLEER. V was pared by 2 bases and J by 5 bases, with 7 bases between. CDR3 in amino acids: CASSQNLHNEQFF. The CDR3 DNA follows: TGCGCCAGCAGCCAAAACCTACACAATGAGCAGTTCTTC.